Presented here are 27 T cell receptor beta chains from one specimen sequenced in a study of PD-L1 blockade in urothelial cancer. Regarding time point: pretreatment peripheral blood. Data came from immunoSEQ multiplex PCR; TCRdb stores just in-frame clones and leaves some out. The table shows about 63,000 clones, with approximately 81% occurring only once. The sequencing here drew on PBMCs, taken around atezolizumab (anti-PD-L1) treatment. The source is a man aged 65 to 79 with urothelial cancer.

This chain uses TRBV6-5 with TRBJ2-2; D is uncertain. The V gene lost 2 bases and the J gene lost 4 bases, with 14 bases spanning the gap. In germline, CDR1 is MNHEY, CDR2 SVGAGI. This CDR3 is 16 amino acids long. Written as DNA, the CDR3 is TGTGCCAGCAGTTACCAGCCAGCCACGGGCACCGGGGAGCTGTTTTTT. Translating gives CASSYQPATGTGELFF.

The V call is TRBV5-1, the J call TRBJ2-6; 13 bases agree with TRBD2. The CDR3 runs 18 residues. Germline loops: CDR1 SGHRS, CDR2 YFSETQ. Trimming at V came to 3 bases and at J to 0 bases, leaving 3 bases not matched to a gene. The CDR3 coding sequence is TGCGCCAGCAGCTGGACTAGCGGGAGAAACTCTGGGGCCAACGTCCTGACTTTC. Residues: CASSWTSGRNSGANVLTF.

The V and J genes are TRBV7-6 and TRBJ1-3, with 8 bases aligning to TRBD1. This CDR3 has 14 residues. Germline V lookup: CDR1 SGHVS, CDR2 FNYEAQ. Trimming removed 5 bases from V and 2 bases from J; junction bases left unmatched: 2. CDR3 region: CASSGTGPGNTIYF. CDR3 bases: TGTGCCAGCAGCGGGACAGGTCCTGGAAACACCATATATTTT.

The V and J genes are TRBV29-1 and TRBJ2-1; 7 bases align to TRBD2. This CDR3 contains 17 residues. CDR1 and CDR2 from the germline V gene are SQVTM and ANQGSEA. V shed 6 bases, J shed 4 bases, and the junction held 18 bases outside the gene matches. CDR3 loop: CSVEVPGGAFLYNEQFF. The DNA for the CDR3 is TGCAGCGTCGAGGTACCGGGAGGCGCCTTTCTTTACAATGAGCAGTTCTTC.

The V gene is TRBV28, the J gene TRBJ2-1, with 11 positions matching TRBD2. Germline values: CDR1 MDHEN, CDR2 SYDVKM. V gave up 5 bases and J gave up 3 bases; unmatched junction bases: 6. The CDR3 contains 16 residues. The CDR3 spells CASSPPGLADYNEQFF. The CDR3 DNA follows: TGTGCCAGCAGTCCCCCGGGACTAGCGGACTACAATGAGCAGTTCTTC. The complete variable domain, with remaining parts taken from reference TRBV28 and TRBJ2-1, reads DVKVTQSSRYLVKRTGEKVFLECVQDMDHENMFWYRQDPGLGLRLIYFSYDVKMKEKGDIPEGYSVSREKKERFSLILESASTNQTSMYLCASSPPGLADYNEQFFGPGTRLTVL.

As DNA, the CDR3 is TGTGCCAGCAGTGAATACGGGACTAGCCTTGACAATGAGCAGTTCTTC. This translates into CASSEYGTSLDNEQFF. This chain links TRBV2 with TRBJ2-1; 9 bases align to TRBD2. Germline V gene sequence: CDR1 SNHLY, CDR2 FYNNEI. This CDR3 spans 16 amino acids. V dropped 2 bases and J dropped 5; count of bases not matched to a gene: 7.

The chain is built from TRBV11-3 and TRBJ1-1; weak D call: TRBD1 (5 bases). Trimming cost V 2 bases and J 3 bases, with 7 bases left between them. Germline V CDR1 and CDR2: SGHNT, YENEEA. This CDR3 spans 13 amino acids. The CDR3, as DNA: TGTGCCAGCAGCTTACAAGGGGACACTGAAGCTTTCTTT. Translated: CASSLQGDTEAFF.

In this sample, this clone turned up once. The V gene is TRBV19, the J gene TRBJ2-5; tentative D call: TRBD2 (6 bases). V gave up 3 bases and J gave up 5 bases, with 13 bases separating them. The CDR3 loop spans 14 amino acids. In germline, CDR1 is LNHDA, CDR2 SQIVND (reference sequence). For the CDR3, the DNA is TGTGCCAGTAGTATGGGGGGTTTGGACGAGACCCAGTACTTC. It encodes CASSMGGLDETQYF.

The rearrangement uses TRBV7-2 and TRBJ2-1; D uncertain. The CDR3 consists of 14 residues. CDR1 and CDR2 from the germline V gene are SGHTA and FQGNSA. V lost 2 bases, J lost 5 bases, and 10 bases lay in between. The CDR3 sequence is CASSLRVHDNEQFF. The CDR3 bases are TGTGCCAGCAGCTTACGGGTACATGACAATGAGCAGTTCTTC.

This clone was counted between two and nine times. As DNA, the CDR3 is TGTGCCAGCACCTTGCCGGGCACAGATACGCAGTATTTT. This gives the protein CASTLPGTDTQYF. This chain connects TRBV6-6 to TRBJ2-3, with D unclear. Germline CDR1 MNHNY, CDR2 SVGAGI (reference sequence). The CDR3 runs to 13 residues. The V end lost 7 bases, the J end lost 1 base, and 9 bases lay between the germline ends.

Within the sample, this clone is medium-sized (0.01 to 0.1%). The chain's CDR3 is CASSQGGAVTSVISDTQYF. The CDR3 DNA is TGCGCCAGCAGCCAAGGGGGAGCGGTTACTAGCGTGATCTCAGATACGCAGTATTTT. J is TRBJ2-3 and V is TRBV4-1; 7 bases agree with TRBD2. V lost 1 base, J lost 4 bases, and 17 bases stayed unmatched. Germline V CDR1 and CDR2: MGHRA, YSYEKL. The CDR3 sequence is 19 residues long.

The gene calls are TRBV2 and TRBJ1-4, with TRBD1 matching over 8 bases. Trimming removed 6 bases from V and 10 bases from J; junction bases left unmatched: 10. This CDR3 region has 14 residues. CDR1 SNHLY and CDR2 FYNNEI come from the germline V gene. The chain's CDR3 is CASSEDRVIRKLFF. Written as DNA, the CDR3 is TGTGCCAGCAGCGAGGACAGGGTTATTAGAAAACTGTTTTTT.

The chain joins TRBV10-3 to TRBJ2-3, with D tentatively TRBD2 (5 bases). CDR1 is ENHRY, CDR2 SYGVKD, per germline. The CDR3 is 16 amino acids. The V end lost 0 bases, the J end lost 5 bases, and 15 bases lay between the germline ends. CDR3 nucleotides: TGTGCCATCAGTGAGTCGGGCAGCGGCTCGGGAGATACGCAGTATTTT. Translation gives CAISESGSGSGDTQYF.

The J gene is TRBJ2-3, the V gene TRBV28; 10 nucleotides agree with TRBD1. The CDR3 is 17 residues long. Germline lookup yields CDR1 MDHEN and CDR2 SYDVKM. Trimming at V came to 5 bases and at J to 4 bases, leaving 12 bases not matched to a gene. For the CDR3, the DNA is TGTGCCAGCAGTCCCACGACGGACAGGGGGGCCCCAGATACGCAGTATTTT. Its translation is CASSPTTDRGAPDTQYF.

V gene TRBV5-6 combines with J gene TRBJ2-3; 10 bases align to TRBD2. In germline, CDR1 is SGHDT, CDR2 YYEEEE. With V trimmed by 1 base and J by 1 base, 6 bases remained unmatched. The CDR3 sequence is 17 residues long. CDR3 sequence: CASSLFGLAGGTDTQYF. CDR3 nucleotide sequence: TGTGCCAGCAGCTTGTTCGGGCTAGCGGGAGGCACAGATACGCAGTATTTT.

The count of this clone is one. V gene TRBV10-3 combines with J gene TRBJ2-3; TRBD2 might be the D (6 bases). V dropped 1 base and J dropped 4 bases, with 9 bases sitting between them. The CDR3 is made up of 14 amino acids. Germline V lookup: CDR1 ENHRY, CDR2 SYGVKD. For the CDR3, the DNA is TGTGCCATCAGTGAGTTGGGACTCTCAGATACGCAGTATTTT. Translating gives CAISELGLSDTQYF.

The CDR3 loop is CASSLLAGGAHEQFF. The DNA of the CDR3 is TGTGCCAGCAGCTTGCTAGCGGGAGGCGCCCATGAGCAGTTCTTC. The chain links TRBV11-3 to TRBJ2-1; 11 nucleotides agree with TRBD2. Trimming removed 3 bases from V and 8 bases from J; junction bases left unmatched: 6. This CDR3 is built from 15 residues. CDR1 and CDR2 from the germline V gene are SGHNT and YENEEA. Combining the CDR3 with reference TRBV11-3 and TRBJ2-1 gives the whole variable domain EAGVVQSPRYKIIEKKQPVAFWCNPISGHNTLYWYLQNLGQGPELLIRYENEEAVDDSQLPKDRFSAERLKGVDSTLKIQPAELGDSAVYLCASSLLAGGAHEQFFGPGTRLTVL.

The chain recombines TRBV19 with TRBJ1-3; TRBD1 matches 7 bases. J was trimmed by 4 bases and V by 5 bases; bases with no gene match: 5. Germline V gives CDR1 LNHDA, CDR2 SQIVND (reference sequence). The CDR3 length is 14 residues. CDR3 loop: CASSGQAVGNTIYF. CDR3 nucleotide sequence: TGTGCCAGTAGTGGACAGGCGGTGGGAAACACCATATATTTT.

The chain uses TRBV27 and TRBJ2-7; TRBD1 is a possible D gene (5 bases). The CDR3 loop spans 13 amino acids. Trimming pared 3 bases from V and 8 bases from J, leaving 14 bases between. Germline assignment: CDR1 MNHEY and CDR2 SMNVEV (reference sequence). Here the CDR3 DNA reads TGTGCCAGCAGTTTGGGGCGGAACCTCCAGCAGTACTTC. Translated: CASSLGRNLQQYF.

The gene calls are TRBV2 and TRBJ2-2, with 8 bases fitting TRBD2. The CDR3 consists of 15 residues. The germline V gene encodes CDR1 SNHLY and CDR2 FYNNEI. J was trimmed by 1 base and V by 3 bases; bases with no gene match: 1. The CDR3 sequence: CASSDLAGNTGELFF. As DNA, the CDR3 is TGTGCCAGCAGTGATCTAGCGGGGAACACCGGGGAGCTGTTTTTT.

The chain has TRBV7-9 and TRBJ1-4; D not resolved. This CDR3 contains 16 residues. Trimming pared 5 bases from V and 2 bases from J, leaving 15 bases between. Germline CDR1 and CDR2: SEHNR and FQNEAQ (reference sequence). Written as DNA, the CDR3 is TGTGCCAGCAGCCTTTACGGCGGTAGGACTAATGAAAAACTGTTTTTT. This encodes CASSLYGGRTNEKLFF.

The rearrangement links TRBV11-2 to TRBJ2-3; TRBD1 agrees at 10 bases. Germline CDR1 and CDR2: SGHAT and FQNNGV. This CDR3 is built from 15 residues. J was trimmed by 4 bases and V by 3 bases; bases with no gene match: 4. This CDR3 reads CASSFLGQGADTQYF. The CDR3 nucleotides are TGTGCCAGCAGCTTTCTCGGACAGGGGGCAGATACGCAGTATTTT.

The chain links TRBV19 to TRBJ2-6; TRBD2 is a possible D gene (5 bases). The germline CDR1 and CDR2 sequences are LNHDA and SQIVND (reference sequence). V was cut by 4 bases and J by 1 base, with 20 bases left in between. CDR3 length: 19 residues. The CDR3 sequence: CASSKRRRSPLSGANVLTF. The CDR3 nucleotides are TGTGCCAGTAGTAAGAGGAGGCGGTCCCCTCTTTCTGGGGCCAACGTCCTGACTTTC.

The V call is TRBV10-1, the J call TRBJ2-2, with D tentatively TRBD1 (5 bases). The CDR3 has 14 residues. Between the trimmed V and J ends, which lost 3 bases and 6 bases, there was a span of 11 bases. The germline V gene has CDR1 WNHNN and CDR2 SYGVQD (reference sequence). This CDR3 is CASSETRAPGELFF. The CDR3 DNA sequence: TGCGCCAGCAGTGAAACCAGGGCCCCCGGGGAGCTGTTTTTT.

The chain has TRBV6-1 and TRBJ2-1, with 11 bases that match TRBD2. The germline gives CDR1 MNHNS, CDR2 SASEGT. The CDR3 is 15 residues long. V trimming: 10 bases; J trimming: 7 bases; junction bases outside the gene matches: 12. CDR3 in DNA: TGTGCCATCATACCAGGGGCTAGCGGGAGGAATGAGCAGTTCTTC. It specifies CAIIPGASGRNEQFF.

This clone was counted once. V is TRBV2 and J is TRBJ1-2; the D is unclear. Germline V lookup: CDR1 SNHLY, CDR2 FYNNEI. The CDR3 totals 14 residues. The germline V and J ends were trimmed by 5 bases and 8 bases, with 18 bases remaining between them. For the CDR3, the DNA is TGTGCCAGCAGTCAGACTAGCGGGGAAGGCGGCTACACCTTC. Amino acid sequence: CASSQTSGEGGYTF.

V is TRBV10-1 and J is TRBJ1-2; 8 bases map to TRBD1. The junction had 4 bases not matched to a gene; V was cut back by 2 bases and J by 2 bases. Germline values: CDR1 WNHNN, CDR2 SYGVQD (reference sequence). The CDR3 covers 15 residues. This chain's CDR3 is CASSEGTGLNYGYTF. The CDR3 bases are TGCGCCAGCAGTGAGGGGACAGGCCTGAACTATGGCTACACCTTC.